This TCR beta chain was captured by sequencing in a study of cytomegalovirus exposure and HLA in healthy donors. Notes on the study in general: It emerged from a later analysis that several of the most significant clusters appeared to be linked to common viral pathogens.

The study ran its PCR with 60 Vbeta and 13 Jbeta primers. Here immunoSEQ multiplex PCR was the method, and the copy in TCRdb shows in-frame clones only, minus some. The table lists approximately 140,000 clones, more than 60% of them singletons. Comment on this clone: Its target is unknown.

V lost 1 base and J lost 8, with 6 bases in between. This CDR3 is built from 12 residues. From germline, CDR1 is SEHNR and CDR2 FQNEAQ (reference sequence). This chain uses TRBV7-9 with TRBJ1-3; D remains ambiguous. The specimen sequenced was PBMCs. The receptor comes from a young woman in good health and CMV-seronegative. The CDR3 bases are TGTGCCAGCAGCTTAGGCGCGGACACCATATATTTT. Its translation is CASSLGADTIYF. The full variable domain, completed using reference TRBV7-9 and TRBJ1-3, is DTGVSQNPRHKITKRGQNVTFRCDPISEHNRLYWYRQTLGQGPEFLTYFQNEAQLEKSRLLSDRFSAERPKGSFSTLEIQRTEQGDSAMYLCASSLGADTIYFGEGSWLTVV.